The sequence of this T cell receptor beta chain was determined in a study of cytomegalovirus exposure and HLA in healthy donors. V lost 5 bases and J 5 bases, leaving 19 bases between the germline ends. Germline CDR1 is MGHRA and CDR2 is YSYEKL. The CDR3 has 16 amino acids. Researchers ran the PCR with 60 Vbeta and 13 Jbeta primers. Libraries were prepared by immunoSEQ multiplex PCR; TCRdb keeps only in-frame clonotypes and omits some of them. This sample has over 150,000 clones, with about 80% found just once. The chain combines TRBV4-1 with TRBJ1-5; D is unclear. Input material: PBMCs. The TCR sequence derives from a woman aged 40-49 years in good health and CMV-seronegative. The CDR3 loop reads CASSGEVGRVDQPQHF. CDR3 nucleotide sequence: TGCGCCAGCAGCGGGGAGGTGGGGAGGGTCGATCAGCCCCAGCATTTT.